The 25 T cell receptor beta chains given below trace back to one sample, sequenced in a study of T-cell memory formation after mild COVID-19. TCRdb reprocessed the 5' RACE reads with MiXCR, giving one entry per CDR3 protein. The table has roughly 250,000 distinct CDR3 sequences, 16% seen once. The specimen sequenced was PBMCs or a T cell subset sorted from them (not recorded which). Every receptor here comes from a young man who had mild COVID-19 (a few samples of this study predate the infection). Cell type and time point are not known.

This clonotype has a count of ten or more. V usage is TRBV10-3 and J usage is TRBJ2-7; D not certain. V gave up 4 bases and J gave up 0 bases, with 4 bases separating them. Germline V gene data show CDR1 as ENHRY and CDR2 as SYGVKD. The CDR3 is 12 amino acids. The CDR3 protein is CAISAGSYEQYF. The DNA of the CDR3 is TGTGCCATCAGTGCGGGCTCCTACGAGCAGTACTTC.

This clonotype was seen more than once but under ten times. The chain has TRBV5-1 and TRBJ2-5, with a tentative D call TRBD1 (6 bases). Germline assignment: CDR1 SGHRS and CDR2 YFSETQ. The CDR3 covers 14 residues. V dropped 1 base and J dropped 1 base, with 8 bases sitting between them. CDR3 coding DNA: TGCGCCAGCAGCTTGCCCAGGGGCCAAGAGACCCAGTACTTC. Its translation: CASSLPRGQETQYF.

The chain employs TRBV18 and TRBJ2-3, with TRBD1 matching over 8 bases. The ends lost 3 bases at V and 6 bases at J; junction bases unmatched: 8. Germline CDR1 is KGHSH and CDR2 is LQKENI. The CDR3 has 15 residues. Here the CDR3 reads CASSPDRARRDTQYF. CDR3 DNA sequence: TGTGCCAGCTCACCGGACAGGGCCAGAAGGGATACGCAGTATTTT.

In DNA form, the CDR3 reads TGCGCCAGCAAACCGGACAGGGGGCGAGAGGAGACCCAGTACTTC. It is translated as CASKPDRGREETQYF. The chain joins TRBV5-1 to TRBJ2-5; 11 nucleotides match TRBD1. Germline V gene lookup returns CDR1 SGHRS and CDR2 YFSETQ. The CDR3 runs 15 residues. Trimming cost V 6 bases and J 5 bases; bases outside gene matches: 9.

This clonotype was counted only a few times. CDR3 loop: CSATPVLTGGYGYTF. CDR3 bases: TGCAGTGCTACCCCGGTACTGACAGGGGGCTATGGCTACACCTTC. The chain uses TRBV20-1 and TRBJ1-2; 9 bases fit TRBD1. The CDR3 loop spans 15 amino acids. V lost 4 bases, J lost 4 bases, and 10 bases stayed unmatched. CDR1 and CDR2 (germline): DFQATT, SNEGSKA (reference sequence).

The J gene is TRBJ1-5, the V gene TRBV2; possible D gene TRBD1, 6 bases. Trimming took off 2 bases at V and 1 base at J, with 9 bases between the two ends. The CDR3 consists of 15 residues. Per germline, CDR1 SNHLY and CDR2 FYNNEI. In DNA, the CDR3 is TGTGCCAGCAGTGAAACAGGGATGAGCAATCAGCCCCAGCATTTT. It translates to CASSETGMSNQPQHF.

This clonotype was seen only a few times. V gene TRBV20-1 combines with J gene TRBJ2-5; TRBD1 aligns across 9 bases. Germline CDR1 and CDR2: DFQATT and SNEGSKA (reference sequence). The ends lost 6 bases at V and 5 bases at J; junction bases unmatched: 10. This CDR3 is built from 14 residues. The CDR3 loop is CSAGDRVLKETQYF. As DNA, the CDR3 is TGCAGTGCGGGGGACAGGGTTTTAAAGGAGACCCAGTACTTC.

The rearrangement joins TRBV6-5 to TRBJ2-4; the D gene is possibly TRBD1 (5 bases). This CDR3 is 12 amino acids long. CDR1 MNHEY and CDR2 SVGAGI come from the germline V gene. The germline V and J ends were trimmed by 6 bases and 6 bases, with 9 bases remaining between them. CDR3 sequence: CASSPDRNIQYF. The CDR3 bases are TGTGCCAGCAGCCCCGACAGAAACATTCAGTACTTC.

The chain couples TRBV7-8 to TRBJ2-3; D possibly matches TRBD1 or TRBD2 (5 bases each). The CDR3 sequence is 16 residues long. The germline V and J ends were trimmed by 1 base and 6 bases, with 17 bases remaining between them. Germline V gene lookup returns CDR1 SGHVS and CDR2 FQNEAQ. In DNA form, the CDR3 reads TGTGCCAGCAGCTTAGTGTCAGTGGTTTGGGGGGATACGCAGTATTTT. This codes for CASSLVSVVWGDTQYF.

Regarding this clonotype: Germline is not matched at one junction end, which may reflect a read error. The chain is built from TRBV5-1 and TRBJ1-6; TRBD1 agrees at 9 bases. Germline loops: CDR1 SGHRS, CDR2 YFSETQ. The CDR3 totals 14 residues. The CDR3 protein is CASSVGDRDSPLHF. CDR3 sequence (DNA): TGCGCCAGCAGCGTAGGGGACAGGGATTCCCCCCTCCACTTT. Full variable domain (rest looked up from reference TRBV5-1 and TRBJ1-6): KAGVTQTPRYLIKTRGQQVTLSCSPISGHRSVSWYQQTPGQGLQFLFEYFSETQRNKGNFPGRFSGRQFSNSRSEMNVSTLELGDSALYLCASSVGDRDSPLHFGNGTRLTVT.

This clonotype was picked up a small number of times. The genes are TRBV29-1 and TRBJ1-1; D remains unclear. This CDR3 has 16 amino acids. V lost 4 bases and J lost 4, with 22 bases in between. Germline loops: CDR1 SQVTM, CDR2 ANQGSEA. Written as DNA, the CDR3 is TGCAGCGTTGCACCTAGACGGGGAGTCCGTGTCACTGAAGCTTTCTTT. It is translated as CSVAPRRGVRVTEAFF.

This clonotype was seen only a few times. The chain joins TRBV20-1 to TRBJ1-2; the D gene is possibly TRBD1 (5 bases). CDR1 DFQATT and CDR2 SNEGSKA come from the germline V gene (reference sequence). CDR3 length: 11 amino acids. Trimming took 5 bases from V and 9 from J, leaving 13 bases between them. The CDR3 is CSAEWADSYTF. DNA for the CDR3: TGCAGTGCTGAATGGGCGGACAGCTACACCTTC.

This chain uses TRBV20-1 with TRBJ2-4; D not certain. Germline V gene sequence: CDR1 DFQATT, CDR2 SNEGSKA (reference sequence). The CDR3 covers 14 residues. Trimming took off 2 bases at V and 2 bases at J, with 10 bases between the two ends. The CDR3 loop reads CSARSQRSKNIQYF. The CDR3 nucleotides are TGCAGTGCTAGAAGTCAGCGATCCAAAAACATTCAGTACTTC.

The V gene is TRBV27, the J gene TRBJ2-3, with 10 bases aligning to TRBD1. The germline CDR1 and CDR2 sequences are MNHEY and SMNVEV (reference sequence). V was clipped by 3 bases and J by 4 bases; unmatched bases: 7. This CDR3 has 16 residues. DNA for the CDR3: TGTGCCAGCAGTTTCCTCCCCGGACAGGGGGCAGATACGCAGTATTTT. The encoded protein is CASSFLPGQGADTQYF.

The rearrangement uses TRBV5-1 and TRBJ2-7; D perhaps matches TRBD2 (6 bases). In germline, CDR1 is SGHRS, CDR2 YFSETQ. The V end lost 0 bases, the J end lost 3 bases, and 16 bases lay between the germline ends. The CDR3 consists of 16 residues. The CDR3 DNA sequence: TGCGCCAGCAGCTTGGGACTAGGCAGGGTGGACTACGAGCAGTACTTC. Translation: CASSLGLGRVDYEQYF.

This clonotype was counted a few times. The genes are TRBV20-1 and TRBJ1-3, with a weak D call TRBD1 (6 bases). This CDR3 spans 15 amino acids. Germline V gene data show CDR1 as DFQATT and CDR2 as SNEGSKA (reference sequence). V was clipped by 1 base and J by 4 bases, with 14 bases between them. The CDR3 nucleotides read TGCAGTGCTAGAGCCCACAGGGCATCAGGAAACACCATATATTTT. Translation: CSARAHRASGNTIYF.

This clonotype has only a few counts. V usage is TRBV20-1 and J usage is TRBJ2-1, with a weak D call TRBD2 (6 bases). Trimming stripped 0 bases from V and 0 bases from J, with 15 bases between. Germline values: CDR1 DFQATT, CDR2 SNEGSKA (reference sequence). The CDR3 sequence is 17 residues long. The chain's CDR3 is CSARDGAGGSSYNEQFF. CDR3 in DNA: TGCAGTGCTAGAGACGGGGCCGGGGGAAGCTCCTACAATGAGCAGTTCTTC.

Only one count was recorded for this clonotype. The chain employs TRBV18 and TRBJ2-7, with 8 bases that match TRBD2. The germline V gene encodes CDR1 KGHSH and CDR2 LQKENI. V was clipped by 1 base and J by 5 bases; unmatched bases: 4. CDR3 length: 14 amino acids. As DNA, the CDR3 is TGTGCCAGCTCACCACGACTAGCGTACGACGAGCAGTACGTC. Translated: CASSPRLAYDEQYV.

This clonotype has just a few counts. The chain carries TRBV27 and TRBJ2-7; 9 bases map to TRBD1. CDR3 size: 14 residues. Trimming cost V 8 bases and J 4 bases; bases outside gene matches: 9. Germline V gene sequence: CDR1 MNHEY, CDR2 SMNVEV (reference sequence). CDR3 coding DNA: TGTGCCAGCCCCCCCAGGGACAGGGATTACGAGCAGTACGTC. It specifies CASPPRDRDYEQYV.

The chain links TRBV4-3 to TRBJ1-1; TRBD1 matches at 7 bases. The CDR3 loop spans 14 amino acids. Germline CDR1 reads LGHNA; CDR2 reads YSLEER. V dropped 4 bases and J dropped 4; count of bases not matched to a gene: 6. The CDR3, as DNA: TGCGCCAGCAGCCCCAGACAGGGCTTCACTGAAGCTTTCTTT. It is translated as CASSPRQGFTEAFF.

For this clonotype: One junction end does not reproduce the germline sequence, and a read error may be involved. The CDR3 here is CSFEFGSTDTQYF. The CDR3, as DNA: TGCAGCTTTGAATTTGGGTCTACAGATACGCAGTATTTT. The chain joins TRBV29-1 to TRBJ2-3, with D hard to call. The CDR3 totals 13 residues. Germline CDR1 SQVTM, CDR2 ANQGSEA.

This clonotype was found a few times. This chain links TRBV6-2 or TRBV6-3 with TRBJ2-1; 7 nucleotides agree with TRBD2. The CDR3 is 14 amino acids. Germline CDR1 reads MNHEY; CDR2 reads SVGEGT. V was pared by 2 bases and J by 8 bases, with 6 bases of the junction left unmatched. The CDR3 loop reads CASSYGLAADEQFF. DNA of the CDR3: TGTGCCAGCAGTTACGGGCTAGCGGCGGATGAGCAGTTCTTC.

The V and J genes are TRBV18 and TRBJ1-6; D is ambiguous. The CDR3 loop spans 15 amino acids. V was cut by 3 bases and J by 6 bases, with 12 bases left in between. Germline V gene data show CDR1 as KGHSH and CDR2 as LQKENI. CDR3 loop: CASSPLRERNSPLHF. The CDR3 DNA follows: TGTGCCAGCTCACCTCTGAGGGAGCGTAATTCACCCCTCCACTTT.

In this sample, this clonotype turned up many times. This sequence joins TRBV7-2 and TRBJ1-3; 9 nucleotides line up with TRBD1. The V gene end was trimmed by 8 bases and the J gene end by 7 bases; junction bases not matched to a gene: 12. Germline CDR1 and CDR2: SGHTA and FQGNSA. The CDR3 is made up of 15 amino acids. The DNA for the CDR3 is TGTGCCAGCGGCCGTACCGGGACAGGGCCCAACACCATATATTTT. It specifies CASGRTGTGPNTIYF.

This clonotype was seen a handful of times. This chain links TRBV2 with TRBJ2-5; no clear D gene. Per the germline V gene, CDR1 is SNHLY and CDR2 is FYNNEI. This CDR3 is 15 amino acids long. Trimming left V 2 bases short and J 3 bases short, with 13 bases between. Here the CDR3 reads CASSESSPTKETQYF. DNA of the CDR3: TGTGCCAGCAGTGAATCCTCCCCCACCAAAGAGACCCAGTACTTC.